The 18 T cell receptor beta chains below were found in one sample sequenced in a study of T cell responses to AZD1222 COVID-19 vaccine. Libraries were prepared by immunoSEQ multiplex PCR; TCRdb keeps only in-frame clonotypes and omits some of them. The sample lists about 76,000 clones; more than 60% were seen once. This sample comprised peripheral blood, obtained 28 days after the second dose of the MenACWY control vaccine. Receptors originate from an adult who received the MenACWY meningococcal vaccine as a control.

V is TRBV7-2 and J is TRBJ2-3, with a tentative D call TRBD2 (7 bases). In germline, CDR1 is SGHTA, CDR2 FQGNSA. The CDR3 runs 15 residues. The V gene lost 5 bases and the J gene lost 4 bases, with 16 bases spanning the gap. CDR3 residues: CASSQDGGQADTQYF. The CDR3, as DNA: TGTGCCAGCAGCCAAGACGGGGGGCAGGCAGATACGCAGTATTTT.

The genes are TRBV19 and TRBJ1-1; the D gene is possibly TRBD1 (5 bases). V was trimmed by 5 bases and J by 7 bases, leaving 17 bases between them. Germline V gene sequence: CDR1 LNHDA, CDR2 SQIVND (reference sequence). This CDR3 comprises 14 residues. The CDR3 reads CASSWAGSPLEAFF. CDR3 sequence (DNA): TGTGCCAGTAGTTGGGCAGGGAGTCCACTTGAAGCTTTCTTT.

This clone showed up just once. The V and J genes are TRBV7-9 and TRBJ2-1, with 10 bases identical to TRBD1. This CDR3 is 19 amino acids long. V shed 5 bases and J 4 bases; nucleotides not matched to a gene: 17. Germline-derived CDR1 and CDR2 are SEHNR and FQNEAQ (reference sequence). The CDR3 nucleotides are TGTGCCAGCAGCCCCCCGGTGGGGCGGGACAGGGGACGTTACAATGAGCAGTTCTTC. Amino acid sequence: CASSPPVGRDRGRYNEQFF.

A few counts support this clone. This sequence joins TRBV28 and TRBJ2-1; the match to TRBD1 covers 9 bases. The germline CDR1 and CDR2 sequences are MDHEN and SYDVKM. V was clipped by 5 bases and J by 8 bases; unmatched bases: 10. The CDR3 contains 15 residues. In DNA, the CDR3 is TGTGCCAGCAGTCGCTACAGGGGGCGGTTGGATGAGCAGTTCTTC. This codes for CASSRYRGRLDEQFF.

V gene TRBV5-1 combines with J gene TRBJ2-1; unclear D gene. Per the germline V gene, CDR1 is SGHRS and CDR2 is YFSETQ. This CDR3 is 13 amino acids long. V lost 4 bases and J 7 bases, leaving 12 bases between the germline ends. The CDR3: CASSPRLGNEQFF. CDR3 nucleotide sequence: TGCGCCAGCAGCCCCCGGCTGGGGAATGAGCAGTTCTTC.

The rearrangement joins TRBV18 to TRBJ1-6, with 10 bases aligning to TRBD1. The ends lost 6 bases at V and 5 bases at J; junction bases unmatched: 4. Germline lookup yields CDR1 KGHSH and CDR2 LQKENI. This CDR3 is built from 15 residues. CDR3 region: CASSGTGADNSPLHF. CDR3 in DNA: TGTGCCAGCTCCGGGACAGGGGCGGATAATTCACCCCTCCACTTT.

The chain recombines TRBV2 with TRBJ2-7, with TRBD1 as a possible D gene (6 bases). V was pared by 6 bases and J by 5 bases, with 20 bases between. Germline assignment: CDR1 SNHLY and CDR2 FYNNEI. The CDR3 contains 15 residues. The CDR3 spells CASSVQVTGMNEQYF. CDR3 nucleotide sequence: TGTGCCAGCAGCGTACAGGTGACAGGTATGAACGAGCAGTACTTC.

CDR3 nucleotide sequence: TGTGCCAGCAGCTCAGGGGCTGACACTGAAGCTTTCTTT. It yields the protein CASSSGADTEAFF. The V call is TRBV7-3, the J call TRBJ1-1; D might be TRBD1 (6 bases). Germline values: CDR1 SGHTA, CDR2 FQGTGA. This CDR3 contains 13 residues. Trimming removed 4 bases from V and 3 bases from J, with 9 bases in between.

The chain joins TRBV7-8 to TRBJ2-5; D is unresolved. The CDR3 contains 15 residues. Looked up from germline, CDR1 is SGHVS and CDR2 is FQNEAQ. Trimming removed 5 bases from V and 7 bases from J, with 20 bases in between. This chain's CDR3 is CASSPKAQNGGTQYF. Here the CDR3 DNA reads TGTGCCAGCAGCCCCAAGGCCCAAAATGGTGGGACCCAGTACTTC.

The chain carries TRBV27 and TRBJ2-1; no firm D call. Per germline, CDR1 MNHEY and CDR2 SMNVEV (reference sequence). This CDR3 has 15 residues. V was shortened by 1 base and J by 1 base, with 8 bases between the two germline ends. The CDR3: CASSLLYSSYNEQFF. CDR3 coding DNA: TGTGCCAGCAGTTTATTGTATTCTTCCTACAATGAGCAGTTCTTC.

DNA of the CDR3: TGTGCCAGTAGTCGGGGACAGGGGAACACCGGGGAGCTGTTTTTT. Encoded protein: CASSRGQGNTGELFF. The chain couples TRBV19 to TRBJ2-2; 9 positions agree with TRBD1. Germline CDR1 is LNHDA and CDR2 is SQIVND (reference sequence). The CDR3 is 15 amino acids. Trimming cost V 5 bases and J 1 base; bases outside gene matches: 2.

This clone was found a few times. The chain links TRBV11-2 to TRBJ1-1; D not resolved. The germline gives CDR1 SGHAT, CDR2 FQNNGV. The CDR3 extends over 13 amino acids. With 3 bases removed from V and 5 bases from J, the gap between germline ends came to 10 bases. CDR3 coding DNA: TGTGCCAGCAGCTTCGAGAGAAAGACTGAAGCTTTCTTT. Residues: CASSFERKTEAFF.

The chain couples TRBV7-2 to TRBJ2-4; TRBD1 matches 7 bases. The length of the CDR3 is 15 residues. V was clipped by 1 base and J by 7 bases; unmatched bases: 7. Germline CDR1 SGHTA, CDR2 FQGNSA. The CDR3 loop is CASSLVLGRGNIQYF. The DNA of the CDR3 is TGTGCCAGCAGCTTAGTCCTGGGCAGGGGGAACATTCAGTACTTC.

The DNA for the CDR3 is TGCGCCAGCAGGGGACAGGGGCTTGAGCAGTACTTC. It is translated as CASRGQGLEQYF. The gene calls are TRBV5-1 and TRBJ2-7, with TRBD1 identical over 10 bases. With V trimmed by 5 bases and J by 7 bases, 3 bases remained unmatched. The CDR3 has 12 amino acids. The germline V gene encodes CDR1 SGHRS and CDR2 YFSETQ.

The V call is TRBV12-2, the J call TRBJ1-6. TRBV12-2 is annotated as a pseudogene. This CDR3 contains 15 residues. CDR3 sequence reads: CASRPNGAKNSPLHF. The CDR3 DNA reads as TGTGCAAGTCGCCCTAACGGTGCTAAGAATTCACCCCTCCACTTT.

The chain employs TRBV2 and TRBJ2-2; D unresolved. The germline V and J ends were trimmed by 6 bases and 4 bases, with 15 bases remaining between them. The CDR3 has 15 amino acids. CDR1 is SNHLY and CDR2 is FYNNEI in the germline V gene. The CDR3 sequence is CASSGPRTSTGELFF. CDR3 DNA: TGTGCCAGCAGCGGGCCCAGAACTTCCACCGGGGAGCTGTTTTTT.

The rearrangement joins TRBV15 to TRBJ1-4; D is ambiguous. Trimming pared 6 bases from V and 7 bases from J, leaving 12 bases between. The CDR3 covers 13 residues. The germline gives CDR1 LNHNV, CDR2 YYDKDF (reference sequence). DNA for the CDR3: TGTGCCACCAGGGGCGGGGAGGGTGAAAAACTGTTTTTT. Protein: CATRGGEGEKLFF.

This sequence joins TRBV5-5 and TRBJ2-3; 10 nucleotides align to TRBD2. The J segment lost 4 bases and the V segment lost 3 bases, leaving 8 bases of the junction unmatched. This CDR3 region has 16 residues. Germline-derived CDR1 and CDR2 are SGHKS and YYEKEE (reference sequence). The CDR3 loop is CASSSILAGVADTQYF. The CDR3 DNA follows: TGTGCCAGCAGCTCGATCCTAGCGGGGGTGGCAGATACGCAGTATTTT. Full variable domain (rest looked up from reference TRBV5-5 and TRBJ2-3): DAGVTQSPTHLIKTRGQQVTLRCSPISGHKSVSWYQQVLGQGPQFIFQYYEKEERGRGNFPDRFSARQFPNYSSELNVNALLLGDSALYLCASSSILAGVADTQYFGPGTRLTVL.